This T cell receptor beta chain is from a study of T cells expressing NK-cell markers (dated by TCRdb to about 2020). In the study overall: In sorted CD3+CD56+NKG2C+, CD3+CD56+NKG2C- and CD3+CD56-NKG2C+ T-cell subsets from about 8 donors, TCR beta-chain repertoires were profiled. Among the eight sequenced donors, seven were HCMV-seropositive and one was HCMV-seronegative. The libraries were sequenced on Illumina HiSeq 2000/2500, MiSeq or NextSeq, producing 2 x 150 bp reads. Randomly selected healthy volunteers, three men and five women, were used as the eight sequenced donors. Overall study results and their limits: Whether the expanded NKG2C-expressing T cell clones were specific for HCMV antigens remained unclear. Those dominant clonotypes were again the most abundant among CD3+CD56-NKG2C+ cells in a few donors, at roughly 25-65%. In several donors, the dominant CD3+CD56+NKG2C+ clonotypes ranked among the top 10 CD8+ clonotypes, making up about 1.0-8% of CD8+ T cells.

On this clonotype: It lacks a known antigen.

HCMV-specific IgG was detected in serum with a commercial ELISA kit to determine HCMV serostatus. Ficoll density gradient centrifugation was used to isolate peripheral blood mononuclear cells from blood. The cysteine opens and the phenylalanine closes a CDR3 of 15 amino acids. A DNA sequence was not provided. The sequencing machine was an Illumina HiSeq 2000. TCR beta cDNA libraries were made by 5'RACE template switching that added a universal primer site and unique molecular identifiers. Synthesis of cDNA was primed from the TCR beta constant segment and was followed by two consecutive PCR amplification steps. The authors' pipeline ran thus. MIGEC was used to demultiplex reads and group the reads by UMI, and MiTCR was used to assemble and quantify clonotypes. To exclude erroneous sequences, any TCR cDNA sequence not supported by at least two reads was discarded. Downstream repertoire analysis used the tcR package, and clonotypes were matched across fractions by CDR3 nucleotide sequence plus V segment. VDJmatch was used to annotate antigen specificity against VDJdb, with one amino acid substitution in CDR3 allowed. One entry per CDR3 protein sequence results from the TCRdb reprocessing of the reads, with DNA left out. The V and J calls reflect TCRdb's pipeline rather than the authors' work. The table of this sample itemizes roughly 180,000 distinct CDR3 sequences. The top ten constitute 20% to 25% of the sample.

Sequenced: blood T cells: a sorted CD56 or NKG2C T cell subset, CD4+ or CD8+ T cells, or bulk PBMC T cells (not recorded which). The chain joins TRBV21-1 to TRBJ2-7; TCRdb reports TRBD1, a call that lacks DNA to check it against. TRBV21-1 is a listed pseudogene. The receptor was derived from a man aged 18 to 69 in good health. For the CDR3, the sequence is CASSKGDRSSYEQYF.